The present T cell receptor beta chain was sequenced within a study of lymphopenia after photon versus proton radiotherapy. Concerning this clone itself: What it recognizes is unknown.

With 3 bases clipped from V and 4 bases from J, the junction kept 5 bases outside the gene matches. Germline CDR1 LGHNA, CDR2 YSLEER. This CDR3 is 16 amino acids long. General study results and limits: Photon-treated patients lost naive T cells and TCR diversity; proton-treated stayed stable.

Sequencing used immunoSEQ multiplex PCR; TCRdb keeps in-frame clones, though not all of them. This table holds some 29,000 clones, roughly 89% found once. The sequencing used peripheral blood, collected from a patient treated with proton-based radiotherapy. V and J are TRBV4-3 and TRBJ2-1, with TRBD2 identical over 11 bases. This TCR was recovered from a woman aged 55 to 70 with cholangiocarcinoma. Some clones in this sample may be carry-over from other donors' samples. The CDR3 coding sequence is TGCGCCAGCAGCCATAGGACTAGCGGGTTATACAATGAGCAGTTCTTC. The encoded protein is CASSHRTSGLYNEQFF.